Listed below are T cell receptor beta chains from one sample, sequenced in a study of vaccination effects on CD4 cells after COVID-19. Method: immunoSEQ multiplex PCR; TCRdb's copy keeps in-frame clones and lacks some. The sample contains 65,000 or so clones, approximately 76% of which appear only once. Their antigen targets remain unknown. The sample here was CD4+ T cells from PBMCs cultured with HCoV-NL63 spike peptides, taken before COVID-19 vaccination. Receptor source: a human donor who received a COVID-19 vaccine. Each CDR3 is given with its conserved first and last residue. Each record gives: clone size, J gene, V gene, D gene, CDR3 DNA, CDR3 protein. The D gene is left open where the match is weak. The size field is filled for only some rows; it gives once, few, many or a size class.

abundance: -; j_gene: TRBJ1-4; v_gene: TRBV28; d_gene: -; CDR3nt: TGTGCCAGCGGGGGAGGTGCAAATGAAAAACTGTTTTTT; CDR3aa: CASGGGANEKLFF
abundance: -; j_gene: TRBJ1-2; v_gene: TRBV24-1; d_gene: TRBD1; CDR3nt: TGTGCCACCAGTGATTGGAAGGGGGCTTCATATGGCTACACCTTC; CDR3aa: CATSDWKGASYGYTF
abundance: -; j_gene: TRBJ1-1; v_gene: TRBV2; d_gene: TRBD1; CDR3nt: TGTGCCAGCACCCCCGGGACAGATAAAGAAGCTTTCTTT; CDR3aa: CASTPGTDKEAFF
abundance: -; j_gene: TRBJ2-1; v_gene: TRBV27; d_gene: TRBD2; CDR3nt: TGTGCCAGCCCGGGACTAGCGGGGAGGAATGAGCAGTTCTTC; CDR3aa: CASPGLAGRNEQFF
abundance: once; j_gene: TRBJ1-4; v_gene: TRBV15; d_gene: -; CDR3nt: TGTGCCACCAGCAGAGGGGGGGCTAATGAAAAACTGTTTTTT; CDR3aa: CATSRGGANEKLFF
abundance: -; j_gene: TRBJ2-5; v_gene: TRBV9; d_gene: TRBD1; CDR3nt: TGTGCCAGCAGCGGTCGGACAGGGGTAGAGACCCAGTACTTC; CDR3aa: CASSGRTGVETQYF
abundance: -; j_gene: TRBJ1-3; v_gene: TRBV6-5; d_gene: -; CDR3nt: TGTGCCAGCAGGCAAAAATACTCTGGAAACACCATATATTTT; CDR3aa: CASRQKYSGNTIYF
abundance: once; j_gene: TRBJ1-2; v_gene: TRBV7-2; d_gene: -; CDR3nt: TGTGCCAGCAGCCCCCGTAAGGACTATGGCTACACCTTC; CDR3aa: CASSPRKDYGYTF
abundance: -; j_gene: TRBJ1-6; v_gene: TRBV4-3; d_gene: -; CDR3nt: TGCGCCAGCAGCCAAACGGGGAATAATTCACCCCTCCACTTT; CDR3aa: CASSQTGNNSPLHF
abundance: -; j_gene: TRBJ2-5; v_gene: TRBV12-5; d_gene: -; CDR3nt: TGTGCTAGTGGTTCTGGGTCGGGAGAGACCCAGTACTTC; CDR3aa: CASGSGSGETQYF
abundance: few; j_gene: TRBJ2-3; v_gene: TRBV10-1; d_gene: -; CDR3nt: TGCGCCAGCAGTTATAGGACCTCGAAGACGGATACGCAGTATTTT; CDR3aa: CASSYRTSKTDTQYF
abundance: -; j_gene: TRBJ2-5; v_gene: TRBV5-4; d_gene: TRBD2; CDR3nt: TGTGCCAGCAGCTTGATAGCGGGGGGATTCGAGACCCAGTACTTC; CDR3aa: CASSLIAGGFETQYF
abundance: -; j_gene: TRBJ2-5; v_gene: TRBV20-1; d_gene: -; CDR3nt: TGCAGTGCTAGTGGCCGGCCGGAGACTCGAGAGACCCAGTACTTC; CDR3aa: CSASGRPETRETQYF
abundance: -; j_gene: TRBJ2-3; v_gene: TRBV5-1; d_gene: TRBD2; CDR3nt: TGCGCCAGCAGCTTGGATCCTAGCGGGGGGGGCACAGATACGCAGTATTTT; CDR3aa: CASSLDPSGGGTDTQYF
abundance: -; j_gene: TRBJ2-5; v_gene: TRBV6-5; d_gene: -; CDR3nt: TGTGCCAGCGAGTGGGAGACCCAGTACTTC; CDR3aa: CASEWETQYF
abundance: -; j_gene: TRBJ1-6; v_gene: TRBV7-2; d_gene: -; CDR3nt: TGTGCCAGCAGCCTTCAGGGGTCCTCTAATTCACCCCTCCACTTT; CDR3aa: CASSLQGSSNSPLHF
abundance: few; j_gene: TRBJ2-2; v_gene: TRBV6-5; d_gene: TRBD1; CDR3nt: TGTGCCAGCAGATCTCACAGGGGCACCGGGGAGCTGTTTTTT; CDR3aa: CASRSHRGTGELFF
abundance: -; j_gene: TRBJ2-5; v_gene: TRBV18; d_gene: TRBD1; CDR3nt: TGTGCCAGCTCACCCCTCAGGGGACAGGGGACCCAGTACTTC; CDR3aa: CASSPLRGQGTQYF
abundance: -; j_gene: TRBJ1-4; v_gene: TRBV6-1; d_gene: -; CDR3nt: TGTGCCAGTAGAGAACCCGGTAGAGCGACCTATGAAAAACTGTTTTTT; CDR3aa: CASREPGRATYEKLFF
abundance: -; j_gene: TRBJ2-5; v_gene: TRBV18; d_gene: -; CDR3nt: TGTGCCAGCTCCAAGAGACTTCAGGGAGAGACCCAGTACTTC; CDR3aa: CASSKRLQGETQYF
abundance: -; j_gene: TRBJ2-6; v_gene: TRBV19; d_gene: -; CDR3nt: TGTGCCAGTAGTCCCCGTCTTAAGAACTCTGGGGCCAACGTCCTGACTTTC; CDR3aa: CASSPRLKNSGANVLTF
abundance: -; j_gene: TRBJ2-5; v_gene: TRBV2; d_gene: TRBD1; CDR3nt: TGTGCCAGCAGGGACAGGGGAGAGACCCAGTACTTC; CDR3aa: CASRDRGETQYF
abundance: few; j_gene: TRBJ1-4; v_gene: TRBV3-1/TRBV3-2; d_gene: TRBD1; CDR3nt: TGTGCCAGCAGCCGACAGGGCACTAATGAAAAACTGTTTTTT; CDR3aa: CASSRQGTNEKLFF